This T cell receptor (beta chain) was recovered during a study of T cells in Graves' hyperthyroidism and ophthalmopathy. Findings and caveats of the study: Expanded thyroid clonotypes (above 0.001) were mostly also found in blood.

A remark on this clonotype: Its matching antigen is unknown. The conserved phenylalanine or tryptophan normally closing the CDR3 is absent here, so this likely arose from a read error. It is unclear where the CDR3 begins or ends on the DNA, so no DNA is shown, and the CDR3 is as TCRdb lists it.

TCR beta CDR3 regions were amplified from RNA transcripts. The TCR CDR3 first-round RT-PCR relied on the HTBI primer set. TCRdb re-called the multiplex PCR reads through MiXCR, storing one row per CDR3 protein. The sample contains over 650,000 distinct CDR3 sequences, nearly 45% of which appear only once. The CDR3 spans 10 residues, counting both ends. Germline CDR1 reads SQVTM; CDR2 reads ANQGSEA. The V and J genes are TRBV29-1 and TRBJ1-3. The receptor was isolated from an adult man with Graves' disease, either hyperthyroidism or ophthalmopathy (not recorded which). The sample taken for sequencing was peripheral blood or thyroid tissue (not recorded which). CDR3 amino acids: CSVEGHQRNT.